This note documents a single T cell receptor (beta chain) sequence. Its recognized antigen is unknown. No base-level quality is on record; no much larger clone is a single base apart. CDR1 and CDR2 were assigned from the germline V gene as SGDLS and YYNGEE. The germline ends are 23 bases apart after V is trimmed by 4 bases and J by 12 bases. Spanning cysteine to phenylalanine, the CDR3 consists of 15 amino acids. Only the CDR3 part of the read is kept: 45 bases, read in frame from the first base. These data belong to a study of metastatic and nonmetastatic thyroid tumors (dated by TCRdb to the early 2020s). About the study as a whole: Repertoires were compared across peripheral blood and tumor or nodule tissue samples from malignant and benign thyroid patients. Broader findings and caveats from the paper: TCR beta diversity was reported as significantly higher in malignant tumors than in benign nodules, in both blood and tumor samples.

Before undergoing thyroid surgery, none of the patients had been given any kind of treatment. The study retrospectively analysed patient clinical samples collected from about 2012 to 2019 using T-cell receptor beta sequencing. The library came from PCR. TCRdb shows the sequencer as Illumina HiSeq 4000. The TCR beta-chain CDR3 region of each patient was profiled by high-throughput sequencing. Processing in the source paper ran as follows. The researchers built a classifier to tell apart papillary thyroid cancer patients with distant metastasis, based on CDR3 differences among clinicopathological groups. To measure repertoire diversity the researchers used the Shannon index, while the Morisita-Horn index served to gauge how similar the tumor and blood repertoires were. TCRdb itself trimmed the public reads at Q25 with fastp, ran MiXCR and retained productive beta chains. For this entry, the V and J calls and clone size follow TCRdb and not the study's own pipeline. Present in this sample are fewer than 20,000 clones, 25% to 30% of which were seen just once. The top ten hold about 23% of the sample.

The chain links TRBV9 with TRBJ2-1; TRBD1 is possibly the D segment (5 matching bases). The sequence was obtained from a male donor with papillary thyroid cancer or a benign thyroid nodule (not recorded which). Some clones in this sample may be carry-over from other donors' samples. The sample was tumor tissue. Here the CDR3 is given as CASSPVGQGGVRQFF. The DNA sequence is TGTGCCAGCAGCCCCGTGGGTCAGGGTGGGGTCCGGCAGTTCTTC. Reference TRBV9 and TRBJ2-1 genes cover what lies past the CDR3, so the full variable domain is DSGVTQTPKHLITATGQRVTLRCSPRSGDLSVYWYQQSLDQGLQFLIQYYNGEERAKGNILERFSAQQFPDLHSELNLSSLELGDSALYFCASSPVGQGGVRQFFGPGTRLTVL.